Given below is one T cell receptor beta chain in context. The CDR3 extends over 16 amino acids. These data originate in a study of blood T cell repertoires in COVID-19. On the study more broadly: Specimens from acute and convalescent COVID-19 originated in the United States, Italy and Spain. T cells, B-cell-depleted T cells, or PBMCs provided the cDNA or gDNA that served as material.

Original analysis: The assay estimated nucleated cells by amplifying reference gene primers. Using immunoSEQ multiplex PCR, the repertoire was profiled, and TCRdb retains in-frame clones only, with some absent. V, J and clone size are those of that table, while D and trimming were read from the DNA. The data hold about 480,000 clones, with 85% to 90% observed a single time. Material: peripheral blood. V usage is TRBV12-1 and J usage is TRBJ2-7; TRBD1 is the table's D call and was not checked against the DNA. TRBV12-1 is tagged as a pseudogene. The sequence derives from a woman aged 25 to 39 with acute or convalescent COVID-19. CDR3 protein: CASSFDRTGDAYEQYF. The CDR3 DNA sequence: TGTGCCAGCAGCTTTGATCGGACAGGGGACGCCTACGAGCAGTACTTC.